This T cell receptor (beta chain) was identified during a study of neurological immune-mediated disorders. Study conclusions and caveats: As far as clinical or MRI features were concerned, none was associated with the multiple sclerosis repertoire cluster.

The unsorted libraries were produced from 2 million PBMCs held at -80 C. This clonotype was counted many times. The antigen is not known. TCRdb re-analysed the 5' RACE reads in MiXCR, keeping a single row per CDR3 protein. The top ten hold more than 4% of the sample, which has about 70,000 distinct CDR3 sequences, approximately 3.3% seen once. V shed 4 bases and J shed 3 bases, with 12 bases lying between them. Germline V CDR1 and CDR2: SQVTM, ANQGSEA. The CDR3 runs 13 residues. The TCR originated in a woman in her forties or fifties with multiple sclerosis. The sequenced sample was PBMCs. The chain is built from TRBV29-1 and TRBJ1-2; the D is unclear. The CDR3 DNA reads as TGCAGCGTTGGGACCGGGCCTGACTATGGCTACACCTTC. This codes for CSVGTGPDYGYTF.